This T cell receptor (beta chain) originates from a study of type 1 regulatory T cells. Study-level information: T-allo10 is an in vitro-generated, Tr1-enriched CD4 T cell product specific for alloantigen.

The V and J ends lost 8 bases and 1 base, in that order; junction bases with no gene match: 4. The CDR3 sequence is 14 residues long. This clonotype was observed a handful of times. Its antigen is unidentified. One entry per CDR3 protein results from TCRdb running MiXCR on the reads. The sample includes tens of thousands of distinct CDR3 sequences, around 21% of them seen just once. Study-wide results and limits: Tr1 cells had a more restricted TCR repertoire than non-Tr1 cells.

The sample was cultured type 1 regulatory T (Tr1) cells, either the whole culture or a sorted fraction (not recorded which). The source of this sequence is a human donor in good health. The J gene is TRBJ2-3, the V gene TRBV12-3 or TRBV12-4, with 9 bases lining up with TRBD1. The CDR3 coding sequence is TGTGCCAGCGACAGGGGGGCGGGCACAGATACGCAGTATTTT. It encodes CASDRGAGTDTQYF.